This entry lists 8 T cell receptor beta chains sequenced from one sample in a study of T cells of healthy individuals. Each CDR3 protein is one row after TCRdb ran MiXCR on the 5' RACE reads. Of more than 85,000 distinct CDR3 sequences listed, approximately 16% were seen once; the top ten hold 6.2%. The receptors were gathered from a human donor in good health.

The rearrangement links TRBV15 to TRBJ2-2; tentatively, D is TRBD2 (7 bases). V gave up 3 bases and J gave up 6 bases, with 17 bases separating them. The germline V gene encodes CDR1 LNHNV and CDR2 YYDKDF (reference sequence). The CDR3 runs 16 residues. CDR3 sequence: CATSSLTRGAPGELFF. The CDR3 DNA reads TGTGCCACCAGCAGCCTTACACGGGGGGCGCCCGGGGAGCTGTTTTTT.

The table lists this clonotype with a few counts. This sequence joins TRBV20-1 and TRBJ1-5; D is undetermined. CDR1 is DFQATT, CDR2 SNEGSKA, per germline (reference sequence). The CDR3 consists of 12 residues. V lost 3 bases to trimming and J lost 1 base, with 4 bases between them. Written as DNA, the CDR3 is TGCAGTGCTAGTAGAAGCAATCAGCCCCAGCATTTT. Translating it yields CSASRSNQPQHF.

This clonotype was counted ten times or more. The V call is TRBV4-1, the J call TRBJ1-1; D remains ambiguous. The germline V gene has CDR1 MGHRA and CDR2 YSYEKL. This CDR3 contains 14 residues. V was trimmed by 3 bases and J by 1 base, leaving 9 bases between them. CDR3 loop: CASSQLSRNTEAFF. For the CDR3, the DNA is TGCGCCAGCAGCCAGCTCAGTAGGAACACTGAAGCTTTCTTT.

J is TRBJ2-1 and V is TRBV15, with D perhaps matching TRBD2 (7 bases). In germline, CDR1 is LNHNV, CDR2 YYDKDF (reference sequence). V was pared by 5 bases and J by 5 bases, with 16 bases between. The CDR3 is 15 amino acids. The CDR3 DNA follows: TGTGCCACCAGCCCCCCAATGGGGGGGCACAATGAGCAGTTCTTC. Its translation: CATSPPMGGHNEQFF.

This clonotype was observed a handful of times. The rearrangement joins TRBV7-9 to TRBJ1-1; no reliable D call. V shed 0 bases and J shed 10 bases, with 12 bases lying between them. Germline loops: CDR1 SEHNR, CDR2 FQNEAQ (reference sequence). This CDR3 contains 13 residues. The CDR3 DNA reads TGTGCCAGCAGCTTAGCGTCGGTCCCAGCAGCTTTCTTT. Protein: CASSLASVPAAFF.

This clonotype was seen repeatedly, ten times or more. The J gene is TRBJ2-1, the V gene TRBV6-1; D is unresolved. V was pared by 3 bases and J by 3 bases, with 9 bases between. Per the germline V gene, CDR1 is MNHNS and CDR2 is SASEGT. The CDR3 is made up of 14 amino acids. CDR3 sequence (DNA): TGTGCCAGCAGTGACCAGCGACACTACAATGAGCAGTTCTTC. Protein sequence: CASSDQRHYNEQFF.

This clonotype was seen a handful of times. The chain couples TRBV5-1 to TRBJ2-3; 10 bases fit TRBD2. With 2 bases clipped from V and 0 bases from J, the junction kept 6 bases outside the gene matches. Germline CDR1 reads SGHRS; CDR2 reads YFSETQ. CDR3 length: 17 residues. CDR3 sequence: CASSFGAGGPSTDTQYF. The CDR3 nucleotides are TGCGCCAGCAGCTTTGGAGCGGGGGGGCCTAGCACAGATACGCAGTATTTT.

This clonotype was seen just once. This chain connects TRBV12-3 or TRBV12-4 to TRBJ1-2, with D perhaps matching TRBD1 (6 bases). The CDR3 covers 12 residues. V gave up 5 bases and J gave up 4 bases, with 8 bases separating them. CDR3: CASSQQGYGYTF. For the CDR3, the DNA is TGTGCCAGCAGTCAACAGGGCTATGGCTACACCTTC.